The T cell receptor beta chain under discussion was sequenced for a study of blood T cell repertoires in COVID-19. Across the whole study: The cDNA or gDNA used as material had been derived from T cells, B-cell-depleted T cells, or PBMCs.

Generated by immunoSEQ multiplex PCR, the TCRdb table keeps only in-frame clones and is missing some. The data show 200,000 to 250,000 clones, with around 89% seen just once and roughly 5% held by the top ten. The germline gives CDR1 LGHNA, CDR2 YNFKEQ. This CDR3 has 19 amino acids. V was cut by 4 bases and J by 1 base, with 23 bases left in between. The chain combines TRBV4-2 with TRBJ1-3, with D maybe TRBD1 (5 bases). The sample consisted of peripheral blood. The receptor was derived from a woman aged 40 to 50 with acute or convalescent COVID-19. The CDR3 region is CASSPPRGKSWGSGNTIYF. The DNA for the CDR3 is TGTGCCAGCAGCCCACCTCGGGGGAAGTCTTGGGGGTCTGGAAACACCATATATTTT.